These 5 T cell receptor beta chains came from one sample sequenced in a study of T cell responses to AZD1222 COVID-19 vaccine. The protocol was immunoSEQ multiplex PCR, while the TCRdb copy is restricted to in-frame clones and leaves out a portion. The repertoire holds 110,000 or so clones, with about nine tenths as singletons. The input for sequencing was peripheral blood, taken on day 0 of MenACWY control vaccination. The receptors shown here come from an adult in good health.

The chain links TRBV6-1 to TRBJ1-6; D possibly corresponds to TRBD1 (6 bases). Germline CDR1 and CDR2: MNHNS and SASEGT. Trimming pared 2 bases from V and 5 bases from J, leaving 13 bases between. This CDR3 is built from 16 residues. CDR3 in amino acids: CASSEFRAGDNSPLHF. CDR3 DNA sequence: TGTGCCAGCAGTGAATTTCGCGCAGGGGATAATTCACCCCTCCACTTT.

The DNA for the CDR3 is TGCGCCAGCAGCTTGGAGGGGGCCGGGACTGAAGCTTTCTTT. Amino acids: CASSLEGAGTEAFF. The chain has TRBV5-1 and TRBJ1-1, with TRBD1 matching over 7 bases. Germline assignment: CDR1 SGHRS and CDR2 YFSETQ. The CDR3 is 14 residues long. After removal of 0 bases from V and 5 bases from J, the junction contained 4 bases not matched to a gene.

About this clone: Other DNA sequences in this specimen translate into the identical CDR3. CDR3 residues: CASSLVGSNQPQHF. In DNA, the CDR3 is TGTGCCAGCAGCTTAGTGGGCAGCAATCAGCCCCAGCATTTT. This rearrangement joins TRBV7-9 to TRBJ1-5; D is ambiguous. V lost 1 base and J 1 base, leaving 5 bases between the germline ends. CDR3 length: 14 residues. CDR1 is SEHNR, CDR2 FQNEAQ, per germline (reference sequence). Together with reference TRBV7-9 and TRBJ1-5, the CDR3 gives the full variable domain: DTGVSQNPRHKITKRGQNVTFRCDPISEHNRLYWYRQTLGQGPEFLTYFQNEAQLEKSRLLSDRFSAERPKGSFSTLEIQRTEQGDSAMYLCASSLVGSNQPQHFGDGTRLSIL.

The rearrangement links TRBV6-1 to TRBJ1-2, with D hard to call. The CDR3 has 14 amino acids. Germline V lookup: CDR1 MNHNS, CDR2 SASEGT. V was shortened by 3 bases and J by 2 bases, with 10 bases between the two germline ends. CDR3 nucleotides: TGTGCCAGCAGTGACGGACCGCTGAACTATGGCTACACCTTC. Translating it yields CASSDGPLNYGYTF.

V is TRBV20-1 and J is TRBJ1-3; D might be TRBD1 (5 bases). The V and J ends lost 3 bases and 2 bases respectively, with 8 bases between them. Germline V lookup: CDR1 DFQATT, CDR2 SNEGSKA (reference sequence). The CDR3 consists of 13 residues. CDR3 DNA: TGCAGTGCTAGTGGGACGGCTGGAAACACCATATATTTT. Translated, it gives CSASGTAGNTIYF.